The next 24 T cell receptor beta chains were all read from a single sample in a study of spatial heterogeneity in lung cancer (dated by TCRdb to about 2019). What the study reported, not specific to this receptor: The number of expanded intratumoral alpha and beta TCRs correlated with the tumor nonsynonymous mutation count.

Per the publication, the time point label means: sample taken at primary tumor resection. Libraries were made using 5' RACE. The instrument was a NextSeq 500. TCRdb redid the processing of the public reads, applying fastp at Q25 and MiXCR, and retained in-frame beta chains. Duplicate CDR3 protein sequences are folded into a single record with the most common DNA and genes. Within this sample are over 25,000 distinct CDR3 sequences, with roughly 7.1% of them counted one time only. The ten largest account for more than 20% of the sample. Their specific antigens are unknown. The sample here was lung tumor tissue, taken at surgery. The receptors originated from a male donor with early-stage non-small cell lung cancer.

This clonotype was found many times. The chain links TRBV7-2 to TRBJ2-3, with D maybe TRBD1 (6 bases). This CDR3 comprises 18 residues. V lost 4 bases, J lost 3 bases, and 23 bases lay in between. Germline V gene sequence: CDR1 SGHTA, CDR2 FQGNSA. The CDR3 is CASSWTVLDPVRTDTQYF. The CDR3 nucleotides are TGTGCCAGCAGCTGGACAGTACTCGACCCCGTCCGAACAGATACGCAGTATTTT.

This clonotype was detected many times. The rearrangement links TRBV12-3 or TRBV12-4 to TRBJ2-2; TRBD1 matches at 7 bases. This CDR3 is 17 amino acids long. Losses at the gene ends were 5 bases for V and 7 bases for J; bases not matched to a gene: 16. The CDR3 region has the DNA TGTGCCAGCAGTCCCCCGGGGAAGGGGGCTAATGTCGGGGAGCTGTTTTTT. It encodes CASSPPGKGANVGELFF.

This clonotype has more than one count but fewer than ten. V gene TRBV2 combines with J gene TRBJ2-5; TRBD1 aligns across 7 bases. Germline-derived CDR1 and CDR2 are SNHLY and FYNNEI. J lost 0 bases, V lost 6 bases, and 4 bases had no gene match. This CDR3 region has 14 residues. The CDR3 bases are TGTGCCAGCAGGGGGACAGAATACCAAGAGACCCAGTACTTC. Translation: CASRGTEYQETQYF.

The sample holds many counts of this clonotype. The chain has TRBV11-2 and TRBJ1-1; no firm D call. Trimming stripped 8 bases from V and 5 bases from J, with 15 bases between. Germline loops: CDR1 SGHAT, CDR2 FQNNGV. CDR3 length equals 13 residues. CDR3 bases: TGTGCCAGCTCACAAGGGTCCCTGACTGAAGCTTTCTTT. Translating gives CASSQGSLTEAFF. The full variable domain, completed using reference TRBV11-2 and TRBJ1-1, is EAGVAQSPRYKIIEKRQSVAFWCNPISGHATLYWYQQILGQGPKLLIQFQNNGVVDDSQLPKDRFSAERLKGVDSTLKIQPAKLEDSAVYLCASSQGSLTEAFFGQGTRLTVV.

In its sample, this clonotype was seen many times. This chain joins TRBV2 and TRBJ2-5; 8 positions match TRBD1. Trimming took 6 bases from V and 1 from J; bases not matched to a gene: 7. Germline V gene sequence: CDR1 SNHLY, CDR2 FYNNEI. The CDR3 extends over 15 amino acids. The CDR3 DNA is TGTGCCAGCAGGCCGGACAGGGTCGGCCAAGAGACCCAGTACTTC. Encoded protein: CASRPDRVGQETQYF.

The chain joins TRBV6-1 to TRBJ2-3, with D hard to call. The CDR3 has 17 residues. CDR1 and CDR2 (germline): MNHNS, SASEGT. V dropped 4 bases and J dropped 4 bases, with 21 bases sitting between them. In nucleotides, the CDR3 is TGTGCCAGCAGTGCATTAATTAAGGGAAATATCGCAGATACGCAGTATTTT. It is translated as CASSALIKGNIADTQYF.

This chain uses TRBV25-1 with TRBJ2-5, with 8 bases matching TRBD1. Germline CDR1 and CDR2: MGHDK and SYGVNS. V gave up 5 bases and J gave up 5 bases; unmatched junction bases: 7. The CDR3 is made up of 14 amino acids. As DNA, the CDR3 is TGTGCCAGCAGTCACACAGGGGGTCTGGAGACCCAGTACTTC. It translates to CASSHTGGLETQYF. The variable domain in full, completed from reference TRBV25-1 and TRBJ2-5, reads EADIYQTPRYLVIGTGKKITLECSQTMGHDKMYWYQQDPGMELHLIHYSYGVNSTEKGDLSSESTVSRIRTEHFPLTLESARPSHTSQYLCASSHTGGLETQYFGPGTRLLVL.

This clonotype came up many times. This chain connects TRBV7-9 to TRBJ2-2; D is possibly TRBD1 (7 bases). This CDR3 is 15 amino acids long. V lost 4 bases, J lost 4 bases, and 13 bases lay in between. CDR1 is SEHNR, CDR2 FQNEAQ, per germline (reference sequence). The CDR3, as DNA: TGTGCCAGCAGCTGGAGGGACAGTCGCACCGGGGAGCTGTTTTTT. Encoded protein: CASSWRDSRTGELFF.

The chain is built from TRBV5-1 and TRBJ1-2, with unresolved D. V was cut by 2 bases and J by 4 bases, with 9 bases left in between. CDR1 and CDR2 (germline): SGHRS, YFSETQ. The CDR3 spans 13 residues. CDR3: CASSFDLLYGYTF. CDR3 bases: TGCGCCAGCAGCTTCGACCTCCTCTATGGCTACACCTTC.

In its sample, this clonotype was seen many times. Here the CDR3 DNA reads TGCAGTGCTAGACAGGGGGCGTCGGGCTACACCTTC. It is translated as CSARQGASGYTF. The rearrangement links TRBV20-1 to TRBJ1-2; 8 bases line up with TRBD1. Germline V CDR1 and CDR2: DFQATT, SNEGSKA (reference sequence). The length of the CDR3 is 12 residues. V shed 2 bases and J 8 bases; nucleotides not matched to a gene: 4.

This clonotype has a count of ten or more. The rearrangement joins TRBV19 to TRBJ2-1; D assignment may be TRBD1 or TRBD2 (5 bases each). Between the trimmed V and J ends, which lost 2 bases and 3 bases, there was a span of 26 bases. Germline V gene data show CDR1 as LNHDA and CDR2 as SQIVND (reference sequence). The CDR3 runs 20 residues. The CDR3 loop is CASSIKPQSGSGTNYNEQFF. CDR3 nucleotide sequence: TGTGCCAGTAGTATAAAGCCCCAGTCAGGCTCCGGGACCAACTACAATGAGCAGTTCTTC.

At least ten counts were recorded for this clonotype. In DNA, the CDR3 is TGTGCCAGCAGTCCAGGGGGACACTCTTACGGGGAAAAACTGTTTTTT. It is translated as CASSPGGHSYGEKLFF. The chain employs TRBV11-2 and TRBJ1-4; the match to TRBD1 covers 7 bases. Trimming cost V 6 bases and J 8 bases; bases outside gene matches: 15. CDR1 and CDR2 from the germline V gene are SGHAT and FQNNGV. The CDR3 loop spans 16 amino acids.

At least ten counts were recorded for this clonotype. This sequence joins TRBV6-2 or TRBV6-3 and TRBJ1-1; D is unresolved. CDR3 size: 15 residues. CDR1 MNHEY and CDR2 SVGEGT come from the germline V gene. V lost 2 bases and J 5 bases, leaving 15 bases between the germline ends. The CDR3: CASSYKNRGETEAFF. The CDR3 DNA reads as TGTGCCAGCAGTTACAAGAACAGAGGTGAAACTGAAGCTTTCTTT.

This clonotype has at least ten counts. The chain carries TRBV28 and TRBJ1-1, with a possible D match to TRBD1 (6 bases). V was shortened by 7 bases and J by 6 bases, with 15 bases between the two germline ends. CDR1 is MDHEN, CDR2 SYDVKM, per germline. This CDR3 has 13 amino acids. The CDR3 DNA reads TGTGCCAGCATCAGGGGAGGTGTGCCTGAAGCTTTCTTT. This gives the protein CASIRGGVPEAFF. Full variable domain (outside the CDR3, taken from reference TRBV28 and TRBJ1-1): DVKVTQSSRYLVKRTGEKVFLECVQDMDHENMFWYRQDPGLGLRLIYFSYDVKMKEKGDIPEGYSVSREKKERFSLILESASTNQTSMYLCASIRGGVPEAFFGQGTRLTVV.

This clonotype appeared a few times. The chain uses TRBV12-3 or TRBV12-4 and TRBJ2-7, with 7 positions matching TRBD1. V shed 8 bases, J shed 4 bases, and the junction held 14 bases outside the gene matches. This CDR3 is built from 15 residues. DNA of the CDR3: TGTGCCAGCGGGTCCACGGCGACAGGGCGGTACGAGCAGTACTTC. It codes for CASGSTATGRYEQYF.

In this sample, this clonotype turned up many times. The CDR3 loop is CASSPRGAYEQYF. In DNA, the CDR3 is TGTGCCAGCAGCCCCCGAGGCGCCTACGAGCAGTACTTC. The chain links TRBV6-1 to TRBJ2-7; D is unclear. V was cut by 6 bases and J by 2 bases, with 11 bases left in between. Germline CDR1 is MNHNS and CDR2 is SASEGT. The CDR3 covers 13 residues.

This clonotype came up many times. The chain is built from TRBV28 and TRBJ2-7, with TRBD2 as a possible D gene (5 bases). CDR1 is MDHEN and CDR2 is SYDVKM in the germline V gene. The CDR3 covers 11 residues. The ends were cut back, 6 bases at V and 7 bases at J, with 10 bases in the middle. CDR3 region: CASSRTGEQYF. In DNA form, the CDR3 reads TGTGCCAGCAGCCGGACTGGGGAGCAGTACTTC.

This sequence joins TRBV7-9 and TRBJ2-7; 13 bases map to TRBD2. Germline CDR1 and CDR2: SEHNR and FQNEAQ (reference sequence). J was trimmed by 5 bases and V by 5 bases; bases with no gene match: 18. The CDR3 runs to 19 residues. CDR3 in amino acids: CASSGPGTSGAGGYDEQYF. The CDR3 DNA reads TGTGCCAGCAGCGGCCCCGGGACTAGCGGGGCTGGGGGGTACGACGAGCAGTACTTC.

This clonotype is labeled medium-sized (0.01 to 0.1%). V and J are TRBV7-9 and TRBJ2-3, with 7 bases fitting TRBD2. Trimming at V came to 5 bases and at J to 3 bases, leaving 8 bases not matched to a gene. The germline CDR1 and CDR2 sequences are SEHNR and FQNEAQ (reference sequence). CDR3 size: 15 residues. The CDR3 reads CASSPPGLITDTQYF. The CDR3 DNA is TGTGCCAGCAGCCCTCCGGGACTAATAACAGATACGCAGTATTTT.

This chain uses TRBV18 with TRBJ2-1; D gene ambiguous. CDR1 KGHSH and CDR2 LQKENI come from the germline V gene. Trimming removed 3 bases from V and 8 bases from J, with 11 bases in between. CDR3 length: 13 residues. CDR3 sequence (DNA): TGTGCCAGCTCACCGGGGTCAAAGGATGAGCAGTTCTTC. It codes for CASSPGSKDEQFF. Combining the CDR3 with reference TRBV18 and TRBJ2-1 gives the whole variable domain NAGVMQNPRHLVRRRGQEARLRCSPMKGHSHVYWYRQLPEEGLKFMVYLQKENIIDESGMPKERFSAEFPKEGPSILRIQQVVRGDSAAYFCASSPGSKDEQFFGPGTRLTVL.

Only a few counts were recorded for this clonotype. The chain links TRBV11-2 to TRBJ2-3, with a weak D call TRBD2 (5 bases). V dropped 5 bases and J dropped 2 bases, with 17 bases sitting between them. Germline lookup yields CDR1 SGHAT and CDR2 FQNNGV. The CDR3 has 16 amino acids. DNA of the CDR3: TGTGCCAGCAGCCGCAGACGGGATACGTCCACAGATACGCAGTATTTT. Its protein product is CASSRRRDTSTDTQYF. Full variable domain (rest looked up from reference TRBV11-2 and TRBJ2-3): EAGVAQSPRYKIIEKRQSVAFWCNPISGHATLYWYQQILGQGPKLLIQFQNNGVVDDSQLPKDRFSAERLKGVDSTLKIQPAKLEDSAVYLCASSRRRDTSTDTQYFGPGTRLTVL.

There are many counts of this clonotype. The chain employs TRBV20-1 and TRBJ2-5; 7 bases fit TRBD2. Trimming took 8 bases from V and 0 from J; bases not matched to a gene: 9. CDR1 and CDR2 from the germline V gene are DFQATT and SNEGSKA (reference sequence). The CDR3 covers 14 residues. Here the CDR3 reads CSFRDYPYQETQYF. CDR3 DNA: TGCAGTTTCCGGGACTACCCTTACCAAGAGACCCAGTACTTC.

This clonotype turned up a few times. The CDR3 here is CASSFNPGSTEAFF. In nucleotides, the CDR3 is TGTGCCAGCAGCTTCAACCCCGGGAGTACTGAAGCTTTCTTT. The chain employs TRBV7-8 and TRBJ1-1, with D hard to call. The CDR3 length is 14 residues. With 3 bases removed from V and 5 bases from J, the gap between germline ends came to 13 bases. CDR1 is SGHVS, CDR2 FQNEAQ, per germline. Together with reference TRBV7-8 and TRBJ1-1, the CDR3 gives the full variable domain: GAGVSQSPRYKVAKRGQDVALRCDPISGHVSLFWYQQALGQGPEFLTYFQNEAQLDKSGLPSDRFFAERPEGSVSTLKIQRTQQEDSAVYLCASSFNPGSTEAFFGQGTRLTVV.

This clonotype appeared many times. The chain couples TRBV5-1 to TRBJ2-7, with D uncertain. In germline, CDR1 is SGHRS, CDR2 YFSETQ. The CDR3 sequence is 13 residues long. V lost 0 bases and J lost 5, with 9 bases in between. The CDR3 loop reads CASSLGGRDEQYF. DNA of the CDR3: TGCGCCAGCAGCTTGGGAGGCAGAGACGAGCAGTACTTC.